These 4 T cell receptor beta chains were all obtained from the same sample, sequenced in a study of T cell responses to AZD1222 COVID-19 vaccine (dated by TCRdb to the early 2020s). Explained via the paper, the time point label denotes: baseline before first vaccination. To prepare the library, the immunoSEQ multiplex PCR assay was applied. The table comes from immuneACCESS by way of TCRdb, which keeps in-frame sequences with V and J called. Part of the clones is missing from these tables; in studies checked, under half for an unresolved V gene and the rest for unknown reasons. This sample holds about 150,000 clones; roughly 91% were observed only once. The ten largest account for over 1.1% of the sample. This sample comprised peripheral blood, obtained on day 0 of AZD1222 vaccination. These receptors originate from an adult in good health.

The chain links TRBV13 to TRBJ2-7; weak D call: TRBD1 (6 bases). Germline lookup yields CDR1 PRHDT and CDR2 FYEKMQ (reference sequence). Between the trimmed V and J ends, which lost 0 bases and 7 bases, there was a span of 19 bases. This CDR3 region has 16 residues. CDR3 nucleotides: TGTGCCAGCAGCTTAGGCCACTTGGTGGGGGCGCGAGAGCAGTACTTC. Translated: CASSLGHLVGAREQYF.

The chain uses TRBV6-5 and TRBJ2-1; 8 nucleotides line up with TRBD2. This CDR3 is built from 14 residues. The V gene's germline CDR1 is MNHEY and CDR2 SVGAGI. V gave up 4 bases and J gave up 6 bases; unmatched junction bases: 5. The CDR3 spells CASSSGGGFNEQFF. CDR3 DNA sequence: TGTGCCAGCAGTTCCGGGGGGGGTTTCAATGAGCAGTTCTTC.

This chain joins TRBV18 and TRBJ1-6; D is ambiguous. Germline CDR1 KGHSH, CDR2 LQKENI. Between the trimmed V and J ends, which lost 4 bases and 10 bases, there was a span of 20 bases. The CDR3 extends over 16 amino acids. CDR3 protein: CASSLFRSEIGSPLHF. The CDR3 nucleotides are TGTGCCAGCTCACTTTTTCGTTCGGAGATTGGGTCACCCCTCCACTTT.

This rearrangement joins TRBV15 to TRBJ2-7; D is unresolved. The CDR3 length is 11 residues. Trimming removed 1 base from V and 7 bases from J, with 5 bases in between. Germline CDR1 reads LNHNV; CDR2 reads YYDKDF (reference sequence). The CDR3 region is CATSRVGEQYF. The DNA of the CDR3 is TGTGCCACCAGCAGAGTAGGAGAGCAGTACTTC.